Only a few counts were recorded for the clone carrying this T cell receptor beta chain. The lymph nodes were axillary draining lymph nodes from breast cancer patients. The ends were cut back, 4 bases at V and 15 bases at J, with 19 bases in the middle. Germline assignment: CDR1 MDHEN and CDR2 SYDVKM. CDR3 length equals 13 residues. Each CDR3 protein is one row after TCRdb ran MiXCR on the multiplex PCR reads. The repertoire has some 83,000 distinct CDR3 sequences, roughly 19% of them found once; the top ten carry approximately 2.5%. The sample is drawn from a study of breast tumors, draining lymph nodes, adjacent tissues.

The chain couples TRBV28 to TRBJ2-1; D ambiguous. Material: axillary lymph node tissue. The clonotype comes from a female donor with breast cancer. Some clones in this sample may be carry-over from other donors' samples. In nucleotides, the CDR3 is TGTGCCAGCAGTTCTATTACGCCCCCACGAGTGTTCTTC. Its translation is CASSSITPPRVFF.